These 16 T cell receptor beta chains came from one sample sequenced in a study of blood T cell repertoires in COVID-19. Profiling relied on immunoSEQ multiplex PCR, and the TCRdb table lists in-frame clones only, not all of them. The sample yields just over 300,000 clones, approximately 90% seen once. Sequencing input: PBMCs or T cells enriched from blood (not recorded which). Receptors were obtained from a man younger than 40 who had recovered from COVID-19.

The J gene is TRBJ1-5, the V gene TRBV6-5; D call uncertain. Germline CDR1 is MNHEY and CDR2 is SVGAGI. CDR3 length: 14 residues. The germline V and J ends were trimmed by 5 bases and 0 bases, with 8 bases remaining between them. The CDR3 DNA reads TGTGCCAGCAGTCGGGAGTATAGCAATCAGCCCCAGCATTTT. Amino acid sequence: CASSREYSNQPQHF.

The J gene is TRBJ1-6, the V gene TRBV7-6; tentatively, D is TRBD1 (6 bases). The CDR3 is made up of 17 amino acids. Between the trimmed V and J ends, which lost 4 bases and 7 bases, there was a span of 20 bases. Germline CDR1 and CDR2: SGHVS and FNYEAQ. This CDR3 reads CASSSRLNTGLNSPLHF. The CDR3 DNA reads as TGTGCCAGCAGCTCCCGTCTAAATACAGGGTTAAATTCACCCCTCCACTTT.

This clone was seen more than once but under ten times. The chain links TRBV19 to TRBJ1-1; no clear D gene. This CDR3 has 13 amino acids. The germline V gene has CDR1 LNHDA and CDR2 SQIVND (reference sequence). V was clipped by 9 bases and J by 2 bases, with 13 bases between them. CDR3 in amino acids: CASTPTPNTEAFF. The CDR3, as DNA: TGTGCCAGCACCCCCACTCCTAACACTGAAGCTTTCTTT.

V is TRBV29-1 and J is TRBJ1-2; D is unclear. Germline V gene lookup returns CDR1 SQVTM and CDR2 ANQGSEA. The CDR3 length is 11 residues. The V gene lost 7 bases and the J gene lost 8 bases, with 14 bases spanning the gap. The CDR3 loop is CSALRGEGYTF. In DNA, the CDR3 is TGCAGCGCGCTGCGGGGTGAGGGCTACACCTTC.

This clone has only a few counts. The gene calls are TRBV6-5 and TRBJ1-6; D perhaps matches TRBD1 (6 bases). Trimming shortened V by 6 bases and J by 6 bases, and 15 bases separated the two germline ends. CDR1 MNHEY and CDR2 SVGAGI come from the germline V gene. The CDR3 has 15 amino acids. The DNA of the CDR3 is TGTGCCAGCAGGCTACAGGGTCACGGTAATTCACCCCTCCACTTT. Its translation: CASRLQGHGNSPLHF.

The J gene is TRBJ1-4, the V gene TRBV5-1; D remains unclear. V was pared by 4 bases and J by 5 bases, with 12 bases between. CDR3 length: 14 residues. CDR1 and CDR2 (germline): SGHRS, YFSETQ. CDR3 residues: CASSTGVGNEKLFF. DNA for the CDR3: TGCGCCAGCAGCACCGGGGTAGGAAATGAAAAACTGTTTTTT.

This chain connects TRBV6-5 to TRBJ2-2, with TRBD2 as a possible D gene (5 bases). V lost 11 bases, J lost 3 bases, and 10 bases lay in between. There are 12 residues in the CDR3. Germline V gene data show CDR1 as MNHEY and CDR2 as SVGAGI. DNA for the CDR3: TGTGCCCACCGGGGTTACACCGGGGAGCTGTTTTTT. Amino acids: CAHRGYTGELFF.

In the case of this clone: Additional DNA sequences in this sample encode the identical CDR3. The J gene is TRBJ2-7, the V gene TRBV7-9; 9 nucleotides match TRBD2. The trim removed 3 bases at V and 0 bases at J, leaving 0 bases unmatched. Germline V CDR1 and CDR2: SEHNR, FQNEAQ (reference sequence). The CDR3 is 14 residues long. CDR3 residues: CASSFSGSSYEQYF. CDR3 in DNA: TGTGCCAGCAGCTTTAGCGGGAGCTCCTACGAGCAGTACTTC.

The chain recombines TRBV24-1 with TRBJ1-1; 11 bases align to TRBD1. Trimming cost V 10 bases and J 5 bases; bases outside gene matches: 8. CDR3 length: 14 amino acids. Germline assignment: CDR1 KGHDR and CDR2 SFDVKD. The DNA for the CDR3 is TGTGCCACTTCCGGGACAGGGGGAAGTACTGAAGCTTTCTTT. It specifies CATSGTGGSTEAFF.

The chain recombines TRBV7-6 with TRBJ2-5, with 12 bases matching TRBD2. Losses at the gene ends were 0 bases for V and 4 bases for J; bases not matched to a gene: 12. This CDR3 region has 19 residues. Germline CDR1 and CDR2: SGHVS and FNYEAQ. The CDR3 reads CASSLAFWTATSGGETQYF. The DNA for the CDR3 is TGTGCCAGCAGCTTAGCGTTTTGGACAGCGACTAGCGGGGGAGAGACCCAGTACTTC. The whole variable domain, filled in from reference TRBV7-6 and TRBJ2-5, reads GAGVSQSPRYKVTKRGQDVALRCDPISGHVSLYWYRQALGQGPEFLTYFNYEAQQDKSGLPNDRFSAERPEGSISTLTIQRTEQRDSAMYRCASSLAFWTATSGGETQYFGPGTRLLVL.

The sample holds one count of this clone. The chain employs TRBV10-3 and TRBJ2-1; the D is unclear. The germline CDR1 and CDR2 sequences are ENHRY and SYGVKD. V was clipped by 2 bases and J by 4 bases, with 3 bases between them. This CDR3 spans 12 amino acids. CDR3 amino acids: CAISETYNEQFF. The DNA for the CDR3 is TGTGCCATCAGTGAGACATACAATGAGCAGTTCTTC.

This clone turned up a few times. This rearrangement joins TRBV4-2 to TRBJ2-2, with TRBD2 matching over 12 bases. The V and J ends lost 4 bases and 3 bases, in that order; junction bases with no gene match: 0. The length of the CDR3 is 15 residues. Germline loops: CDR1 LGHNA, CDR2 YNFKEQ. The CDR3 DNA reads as TGTGCCAGCAGCCGACTAGCGGGAGACACCGGGGAGCTGTTTTTT. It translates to CASSRLAGDTGELFF.

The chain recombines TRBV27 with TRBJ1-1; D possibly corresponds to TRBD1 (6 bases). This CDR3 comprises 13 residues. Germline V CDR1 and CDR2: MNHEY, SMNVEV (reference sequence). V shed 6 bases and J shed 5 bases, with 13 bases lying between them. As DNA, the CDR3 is TGTGCCAGCAGCCCACTAAGGGGGACTGAAGCTTTCTTT. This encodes CASSPLRGTEAFF.

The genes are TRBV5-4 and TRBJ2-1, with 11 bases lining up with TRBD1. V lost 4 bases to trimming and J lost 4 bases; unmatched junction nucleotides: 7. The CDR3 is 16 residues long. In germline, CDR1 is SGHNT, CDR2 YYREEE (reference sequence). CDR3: CASSPGRDRGYNEQFF. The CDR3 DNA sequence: TGTGCCAGCAGCCCGGGCCGGGACAGGGGGTACAATGAGCAGTTCTTC. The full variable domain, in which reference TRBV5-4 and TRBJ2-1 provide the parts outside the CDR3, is ETGVTQSPTHLIKTRGQQVTLRCSSQSGHNTVSWYQQALGQGPQFIFQYYREEENGRGNFPPRFSGLQFPNYSSELNVNALELDDSALYLCASSPGRDRGYNEQFFGPGTRLTVL.

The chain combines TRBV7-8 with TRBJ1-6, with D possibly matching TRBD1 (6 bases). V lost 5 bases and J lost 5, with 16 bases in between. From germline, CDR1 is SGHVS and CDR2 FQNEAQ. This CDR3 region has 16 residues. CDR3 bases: TGTGCCAGCAGCCCAGGTCAGGGGCAAAATAATTCACCCCTCCACTTT. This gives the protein CASSPGQGQNNSPLHF.

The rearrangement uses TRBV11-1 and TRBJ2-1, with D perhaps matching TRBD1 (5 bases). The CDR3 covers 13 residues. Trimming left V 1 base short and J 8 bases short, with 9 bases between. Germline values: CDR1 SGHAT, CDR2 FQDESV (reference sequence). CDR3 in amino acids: CASSLDRGYEQFF. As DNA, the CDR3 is TGTGCCAGCAGCTTAGATAGGGGATATGAGCAGTTCTTC.